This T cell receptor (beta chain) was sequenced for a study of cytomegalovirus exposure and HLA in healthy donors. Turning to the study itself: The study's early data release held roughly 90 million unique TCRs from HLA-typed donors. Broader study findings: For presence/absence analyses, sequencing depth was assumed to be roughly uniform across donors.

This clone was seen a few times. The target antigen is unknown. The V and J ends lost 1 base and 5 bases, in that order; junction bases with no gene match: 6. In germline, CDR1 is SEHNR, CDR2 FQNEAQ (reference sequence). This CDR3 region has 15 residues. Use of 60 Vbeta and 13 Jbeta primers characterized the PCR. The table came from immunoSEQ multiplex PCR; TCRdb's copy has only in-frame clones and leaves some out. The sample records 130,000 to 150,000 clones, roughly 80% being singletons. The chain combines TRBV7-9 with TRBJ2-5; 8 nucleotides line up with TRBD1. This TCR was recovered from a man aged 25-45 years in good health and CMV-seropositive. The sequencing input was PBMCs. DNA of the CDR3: TGTGCCAGCAGCTTAGTGGGACAGGCCTGGGAGACCCAGTACTTC. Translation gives CASSLVGQAWETQYF.